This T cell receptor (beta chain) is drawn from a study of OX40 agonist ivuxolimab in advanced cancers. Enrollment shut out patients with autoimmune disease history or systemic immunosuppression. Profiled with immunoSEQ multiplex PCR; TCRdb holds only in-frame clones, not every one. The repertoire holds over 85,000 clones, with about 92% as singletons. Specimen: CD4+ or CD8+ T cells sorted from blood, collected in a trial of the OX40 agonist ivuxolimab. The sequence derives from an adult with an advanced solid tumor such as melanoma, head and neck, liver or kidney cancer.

The CDR3 nucleotides read TGTGCCACCAGCAGGCAGTGGGGAGATACGCAGTATTTT. This gives the protein CATSRQWGDTQYF. The chain carries TRBV15 and TRBJ2-3, with D unclear. With 3 bases removed from V and 5 bases from J, the gap between germline ends came to 9 bases. CDR3 length equals 13 residues. Looked up from germline, CDR1 is LNHNV and CDR2 is YYDKDF (reference sequence).